A single sample gave rise to the 5 T cell receptor beta chains below, sequenced in a study of T cells in Graves' hyperthyroidism and ophthalmopathy. Amplification of TCR beta CDR3 regions used RNA as the template. TCR CDR3 regions were first amplified by RT-PCR with HTBI primers. Each CDR3 protein gets one entry after TCRdb re-called the multiplex PCR reads with MiXCR. The sample has nearly 600,000 distinct CDR3 sequences, approximately 15% seen once. Source material: blood. These receptors came from a woman in her twenties or thirties with Graves' hyperthyroidism that later progressed to Graves' ophthalmopathy.

Many counts were recorded for this clonotype. The CDR3 bases are TGTGCCAGCAGCTTGGCACAGGGGATAAGGGATACGCAGTATTTT. It translates to CASSLAQGIRDTQYF. The chain employs TRBV7-9 and TRBJ2-3, with TRBD1 matching over 7 bases. From germline, CDR1 is SEHNR and CDR2 FQNEAQ (reference sequence). After removal of 3 bases from V and 6 bases from J, the junction contained 9 bases not matched to a gene. This CDR3 region has 15 residues.

This clonotype occurred a few times. This sequence joins TRBV7-2 and TRBJ2-3; 11 bases are a match to TRBD2. CDR1 is SGHTA and CDR2 is FQGNSA in the germline V gene. With V trimmed by 6 bases and J by 10 bases, 6 bases remained unmatched. This CDR3 has 13 amino acids. For the CDR3, the DNA is TGTGCCAGCAGGATACTAGCGGGAGTGGCGCAGTATTTT. This translates into CASRILAGVAQYF.

This clonotype was picked up many times. The chain is built from TRBV11-3 and TRBJ2-7, with a weak D call TRBD2 (7 bases). The germline V gene encodes CDR1 SGHNT and CDR2 YENEEA. The CDR3 loop spans 15 amino acids. V was shortened by 4 bases and J by 1 base, with 14 bases between the two germline ends. The CDR3 region is CASSSGLGGSYEQYF. CDR3 nucleotide sequence: TGTGCCAGCAGCTCCGGACTAGGGGGATCCTACGAGCAGTACTTC.

V usage is TRBV3-1 and J usage is TRBJ1-4; 10 nucleotides align to TRBD1. Germline CDR1 reads LGHDT; CDR2 reads YNNKEL (reference sequence). The trim removed 5 bases at V and 11 bases at J, leaving 17 bases unmatched. CDR3 size: 17 residues. DNA for the CDR3: TGTGCCAGCAGCTCAGGAACGAGACAGGGGGCTCTGCAGAAACTGTTTTTT. Translation: CASSSGTRQGALQKLFF. Full variable domain (missing parts from reference TRBV3-1 and TRBJ1-4): DTAVSQTPKYLVTQMGNDKSIKCEQNLGHDTMYWYKQDSKKFLKIMFSYNNKELIINETVPNRFSPKSPDKAHLNLHINSLELGDSAVYFCASSSGTRQGALQKLFFGSGTQLSVL.

This clonotype was counted at least ten times. V gene TRBV10-3 combines with J gene TRBJ1-6; D not resolved. The CDR3 contains 13 residues. Looked up from germline, CDR1 is ENHRY and CDR2 is SYGVKD. This CDR3 reads CATRWQEEAPLHF. In DNA, the CDR3 is TGTGCTACCCGCTGGCAGGAGGAGGCACCCCTCCACTTT.